This T cell receptor beta chain was sequenced for a study of shared clonotypes between healthy human individuals. Study-level results: Lower generation probabilities were found for non-shared clonotypes than for those shared by all four donors. In general, naive subsets displayed greater estimated richness than memory subsets did. With few donors, the genetic and exposure-history diversity represented was limited.

The CDR3 sequence is 13 residues long. Trimming pared 4 bases from V and 5 bases from J, leaving 11 bases between. The germline V gene encodes CDR1 MNHNS and CDR2 SASEGT. Naive CD8 populations comprised CD45RO-negative cells positively selected for CCR7, excluding terminally differentiated effector memory CD45RA+ cells. At the deep level, the assay was run. Profiling relied on immunoSEQ multiplex PCR, and the TCRdb table lists in-frame clones only, not all of them. This table holds some 2 million clones, about 95% found once. About this clone: Antigen: not known.

The specimen sequenced was naive CD8+ T cells sorted from blood. This receptor was identified in a man in his late teens or twenties in good health. This sequence joins TRBV6-1 and TRBJ1-1; D may be TRBD1 (6 bases). The CDR3 spells CASSVGARTEAFF. As DNA, the CDR3 is TGTGCCAGCAGTGTGGGGGCGAGGACTGAAGCTTTCTTT.